The entry below gives a single T cell receptor (beta chain) sequence along with its context. Its cognate antigen is unknown. The data derive from a study of PD-L1 blockade in urothelial cancer. Overall study: The authors examined blood 3 weeks (second dose) and 6 weeks after treatment start. Regarding the study as a whole: At the 3-week point, tumor-associated blood clones expanded more in durable-benefit patients.

Spike-ins of synthetic TCR analog templates went into each PCR. Clones were sequenced by immunoSEQ multiplex PCR, and TCRdb holds only the in-frame ones, with some missing. Among over 35,000 clones listed, approximately 86% were seen once. CDR3 length equals 13 residues. Germline V lookup: CDR1 SGHVS, CDR2 FQNEAQ. Trimming pared 0 bases from V and 12 bases from J, leaving 11 bases between. The time point: pretreatment peripheral blood. The chain joins TRBV7-8 to TRBJ1-4; D unresolved. The input for sequencing was PBMCs, taken around atezolizumab (anti-PD-L1) treatment. The receptor was isolated from an elderly man with urothelial cancer. The CDR3: CASSLALGRQLFF. CDR3 DNA sequence: TGTGCCAGCAGCTTAGCTCTGGGCAGGCAACTGTTTTTT.